The subject of this entry is one T cell receptor beta chain. In the study's own analysis: Estimation of nucleated cell counts was performed using reference gene primer amplification. TCRdb keeps only in-frame clones here, not all; method: immunoSEQ multiplex PCR. D and trimming come from the DNA, and the V and J calls and clone size come from that table. The sample contains more than 200,000 clones, more than 85% of which appear only once. Seattle's cohort entered during active infection and was followed longitudinally. This entry comes from a study of blood T cell repertoires in COVID-19. On the study more broadly: Nucleic acid was either cDNA or gDNA, and it came from T cells, B-cell-depleted T cells, or PBMCs.

Trimming took off 2 bases at V and 5 bases at J, with 9 bases between the two ends. Germline-derived CDR1 and CDR2 are SGHTA and FQGTGA. The CDR3 loop spans 13 amino acids. Sequencing was done on a sample of peripheral blood. This chain links TRBV7-3 with TRBJ2-5; tentative D call: TRBD1 (5 bases). This TCR derives from a woman aged 55-70 years with COVID-19, enrolled during active disease. CDR3 bases: TGTGCCAGCAGCTTAGGCAGGGTCGAGACCCAGTACTTC. Its translation: CASSLGRVETQYF.